This paragraph reports one TCR beta chain. The antigen it binds to is not known. No base qualities exist here, and no much larger clone lies one base off it. Other DNA variants within this sample encode the same CDR3. The data were obtained in a study of T cell responses to AZD1222 COVID-19 vaccine (dated by TCRdb to about 2021). Broadly, across the study: A total of just over 230 trial participants underwent TCR sequencing, of whom about 200 had received two doses of AZD1222 and approximately 25 had received two doses of the MenACWY control vaccine. Enrollment into the trials was organized by age into subgroups of 18-55, 56-69 and 70-plus years, and those subgroups contained approximately 160, 26 and 62 TCR-sequenced participants, respectively. The investigation overall reported the following: In the small 56-69-year group, the increase in depth fell short of significance, most likely because of low power. Conclusions about previously exposed vaccinees were limited because only six AZD1222 recipients were SARS-CoV-2 seropositive at baseline. No day 14 peak-response samples were available, so repertoires were characterized only after the peak T cell response. The whole spike protein was spanned by vaccine-associated CD4 TCRs, and dominant responses were seen in regions 160-218 and 743-854. Nearly half of unique spike-specific TCRs reportedly recognized epitopes outside regions mutated in the B.1.351 and B.1.1.7 variants. Participants were mostly white British and included more females than males, and it was suggested by the authors that clonal diversity may have been underestimated. After two AZD1222 doses, both the breadth and the depth of spike-specific TCRs were significantly higher than at day 0 and than in MenACWY recipients.

The CDR3 regions of human TCRbeta chains were analyzed by immunosequencing. The original methods were these. TCRs in the repertoires were compared against a reference library of SARS-CoV-2-specific TCRs that had been generated with the MIRA antigen-specificity platform. Breadth was defined as the fraction of unique TCRs that were SARS-CoV-2-associated. Depth was defined as the fraction of total T cells that were SARS-CoV-2-associated. Using the MIRA data, each spike-specific TCR was assigned both to the spike region to which the TCR was reactive and to a CD4 or CD8 class. Log10-transformed breadth and depth values were compared by one-way ANOVA with Sidak's multiple comparisons tests. In TCRdb, the immuneACCESS table is reduced to in-frame sequences with V and J assigned. These tables do not hold every clone; where another copy was compared, an unresolved V gene accounts for under half, and the others remain unexplained. That table furnishes V, J and clone size, whereas the DNA furnished D and trimming. In this sample the table shows approximately 120,000 clones, approximately 91% of which occur a single time. The ten most abundant clones make up 9.5% to 15% of the sample.

Reading the label with the study, this specimen's time point is: baseline before first vaccination. The treatment or condition label here, explained by the study, means: meningococcal conjugate vaccine given as trial control. Samples from vaccinated people were obtained from the UK trials COV001 and COV002, which included a single-blind randomized controlled phase 2/3 trial of AZD1222 (ChAdOx1 nCoV-19) in healthy adults. Trial participant PBMC samples were collected at day 0 and day 28 after the second dose for TCRbeta chain sequencing. The CDR3 sequence holds 11 residues, the cysteine and phenylalanine included. Only CDR3 DNA remains: 33 bases, in frame from the first base. Per the germline V gene, MDHEN is the CDR1 and SYDVKM is the CDR2. V and J lose 6 bases and 1 base, and a span of 4 bases separates them.

The TCR was taken from an adult in good health. The chain was built from TRBV28 and TRBJ2-7; the D gene cannot be resolved reliably. Sample: peripheral blood, taken on day 0 of MenACWY control vaccination. The sequence in DNA is TGTGCCAGCAGATCTTCCTACGAGCAGTACTTC. Translation gives CASRSSYEQYF.